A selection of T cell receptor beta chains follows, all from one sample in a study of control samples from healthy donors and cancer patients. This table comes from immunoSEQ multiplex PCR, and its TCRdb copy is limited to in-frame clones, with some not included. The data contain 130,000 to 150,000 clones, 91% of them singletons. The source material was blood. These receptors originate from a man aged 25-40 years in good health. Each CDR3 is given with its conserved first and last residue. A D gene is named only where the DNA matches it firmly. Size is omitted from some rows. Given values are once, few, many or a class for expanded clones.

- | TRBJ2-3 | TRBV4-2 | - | CASSQGGVDSTDTQYF | TGTGCCAGCAGCCAGGGGGGAGTGGATAGCACAGATACGCAGTATTTT
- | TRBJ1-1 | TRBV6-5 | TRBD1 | CASSYSTGGTTEAFF | TGTGCCAGCAGTTACTCTACAGGGGGGACCACTGAAGCTTTCTTT
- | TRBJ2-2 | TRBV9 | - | CASSVAVTGELFF | TGTGCCAGCAGCGTAGCCGTAACCGGGGAGCTGTTTTTT
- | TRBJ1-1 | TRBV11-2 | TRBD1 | CASSFRQGGNTEAFF | TGTGCCAGCAGCTTCCGACAGGGAGGGAACACTGAAGCTTTCTTT
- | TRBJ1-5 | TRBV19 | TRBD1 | CASSISVKDRGPRYSNQPQHF | TGTGCCAGTAGTATTTCGGTCAAGGACAGGGGGCCCAGGTATAGCAATCAGCCCCAGCATTTT
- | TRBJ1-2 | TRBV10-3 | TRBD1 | CAISPGDRVNYGYTF | TGTGCCATCAGTCCCGGGGACAGGGTTAACTATGGCTACACCTTC
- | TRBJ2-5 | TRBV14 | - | CASSQVSRGTIETQYF | TGTGCCAGCAGCCAAGTATCGCGGGGTACGATAGAGACCCAGTACTTC
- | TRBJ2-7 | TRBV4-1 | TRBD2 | CASSQDTGASGDYEQYF | TGCGCCAGCAGCCAAGACACCGGAGCTAGCGGGGACTACGAGCAGTACTTC
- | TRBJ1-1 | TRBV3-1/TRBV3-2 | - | CASSQGQKNTEAFF | TGTGCCAGCAGCCAAGGTCAGAAAAACACTGAAGCTTTCTTT
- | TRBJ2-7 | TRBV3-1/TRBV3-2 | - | CASSGRGRGNEQYF | TGTGCCAGCAGTGGGCGGGGCAGGGGCAACGAGCAGTACTTC
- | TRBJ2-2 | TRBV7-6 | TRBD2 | CASSLAIAGGSSGTGELFF | TGTGCCAGCAGCTTAGCTATAGCGGGGGGGTCCTCTGGTACCGGGGAGCTGTTTTTT
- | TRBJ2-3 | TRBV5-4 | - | CASSTRIGLTDTQYF | TGTGCCAGCAGCACCCGGATTGGACTTACAGATACGCAGTATTTT
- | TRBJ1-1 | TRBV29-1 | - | CSVEEGSLNTEAFF | TGCAGCGTTGAAGAAGGCAGCCTGAACACTGAAGCTTTCTTT
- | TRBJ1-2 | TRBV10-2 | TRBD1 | CASSTGETNYGYTF | TGCGCCAGCAGTACAGGGGAAACTAACTATGGCTACACCTTC
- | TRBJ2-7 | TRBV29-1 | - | CSVVITLGMQSYEQYF | TGCAGCGTGGTAATTACGTTGGGAATGCAGTCCTACGAGCAGTACTTC
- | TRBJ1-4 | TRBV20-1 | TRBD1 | CSASSYRGRGEKLFF | TGCAGTGCTAGTTCTTACAGGGGAAGAGGTGAAAAACTGTTTTTT
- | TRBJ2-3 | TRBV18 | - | CASSPTYPGLTDTQYF | TGTGCCAGCTCACCAACCTATCCCGGGTTGACAGATACGCAGTATTTT
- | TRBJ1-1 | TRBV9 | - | CASSVVREGAEAFF | TGTGCCAGCAGCGTAGTACGGGAGGGGGCTGAAGCTTTCTTT
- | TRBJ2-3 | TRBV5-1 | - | CASSLGAGYSTDTQYF | TGCGCCAGCAGCTTGGGTGCAGGGTATAGTACAGATACGCAGTATTTT
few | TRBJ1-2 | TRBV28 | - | CASRPSGKNYGYTF | TGTGCCAGCAGGCCGTCAGGGAAGAACTATGGCTACACCTTC
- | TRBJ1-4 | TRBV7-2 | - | CASSLAGQGGEKLFF | TGTGCCAGCAGCTTAGCGGGGCAGGGCGGGGAAAAACTGTTTTTT
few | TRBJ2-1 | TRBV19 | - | CASSFRGLDEQFF | TGTGCCAGTAGCTTCAGGGGTTTGGATGAGCAGTTCTTC
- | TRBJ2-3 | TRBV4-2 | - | CASSQDPPDTQYF | TGTGCCAGCAGCCAAGATCCCCCAGATACGCAGTATTTT
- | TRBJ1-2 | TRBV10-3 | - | CAISESYREFYGYTF | TGTGCCATCAGTGAGTCTTATCGGGAGTTCTATGGCTACACCTTC
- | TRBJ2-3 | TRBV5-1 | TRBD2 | CASTLAGGNTDTQYF | TGCGCCAGCACCCTAGCGGGGGGAAACACAGATACGCAGTATTTT
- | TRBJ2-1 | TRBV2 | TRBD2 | CASSDRSGDNEQFF | TGTGCCAGCAGTGATCGGAGCGGGGACAATGAGCAGTTCTTC
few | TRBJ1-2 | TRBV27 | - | CASSLSGDRRGYTF | TGTGCCAGCAGTTTATCAGGAGACAGGAGGGGCTACACCTTC
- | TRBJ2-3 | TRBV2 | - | CASVQGAGGTDTQYF | TGTGCCAGCGTCCAGGGCGCTGGGGGCACAGATACGCAGTATTTT
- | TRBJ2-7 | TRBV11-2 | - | CASSSGYEQYF | TGTGCCAGCAGCTCCGGGTACGAGCAGTACTTC
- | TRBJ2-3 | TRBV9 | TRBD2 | CASSAGRLAGGPGDTQYF | TGTGCCAGCAGCGCCGGCCGGCTAGCGGGGGGGCCAGGAGATACGCAGTATTTT
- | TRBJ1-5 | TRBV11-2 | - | CASSLGLLQPQHF | TGTGCCAGCAGCTTAGGTTTGCTTCAGCCCCAGCATTTT
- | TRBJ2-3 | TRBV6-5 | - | CASSPRGDYTDTQYF | TGTGCCAGCAGTCCCCGCGGGGATTACACAGATACGCAGTATTTT
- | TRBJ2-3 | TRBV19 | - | CASSWRATSTDTQYF | TGTGCCAGTAGTTGGAGAGCAACCTCAACAGATACGCAGTATTTT